These 24 T cell receptor beta chains share one sample of origin, sequenced in a study of vaccination effects on CD4 cells after COVID-19. The antigens for these receptors are not known. Assay: immunoSEQ multiplex PCR; the TCRdb copy retains only in-frame clones and omits some. The sample has about 24,000 clones, approximately 74% seen once; the top ten hold roughly 3%. With the ViraFEST assay, the study expanded antigen-specific CD4+ T cells using viral peptide pools, then sequenced them. The culture ran for about 11 days, and then CD4+ T cells were isolated. No vaccinee had earlier SARS-CoV-2 infection, and nucleocapsid antibodies were negative. Sequenced material: CD4+ T cells from PBMCs cultured with SARS-CoV-2 spike peptides, taken before COVID-19 vaccination. These receptors originate from a human donor who received a COVID-19 vaccine.

The V and J genes are TRBV5-1 and TRBJ1-2; 9 bases fit TRBD1. The junction had 3 bases not matched to a gene; V was cut back by 0 bases and J by 6 bases. Per germline, CDR1 SGHRS and CDR2 YFSETQ. This CDR3 is 14 amino acids long. The CDR3 DNA reads as TGCGCCAGCAGCTTGGGTACAGGGGGCAATGGCTACACCTTC. Translated, it gives CASSLGTGGNGYTF.

The rearrangement uses TRBV7-9 and TRBJ2-3; D gene ambiguous. The CDR3 is made up of 17 amino acids. In germline, CDR1 is SEHNR, CDR2 FQNEAQ (reference sequence). V gave up 1 base and J gave up 1 base, with 15 bases separating them. The CDR3 DNA is TGTGCCAGCAGCTTAGGTCCCCGGATTTCGGGCACAGATACGCAGTATTTT. As protein: CASSLGPRISGTDTQYF.

This clone has a handful of counts. At one boundary the junction diverges from the germline segment, which might be a read error. The V call is TRBV29-1, the J call TRBJ1-2; TRBD1 agrees at 7 bases. The CDR3 is 13 residues long. Germline V lookup: CDR1 SQVTM, CDR2 ANQGSEA. The CDR3 DNA reads as TGCAGTCCGGGAACGGGACAGAACTTTGGCTACACCTTC. It is translated as CSPGTGQNFGYTF. The complete variable domain, with remaining parts taken from reference TRBV29-1 and TRBJ1-2, reads SAVISQKPSRDICQRGTSLTIQCQVDSQVTMMFWYRQQPGQSLTLIATANQGSEATYESGFVIDKFPISRPNLTFSTLTVSNMSPEDSSIYLCSPGTGQNFGYTFGSGTRLTVV.

The chain couples TRBV11-2 to TRBJ2-5; TRBD2 is a possible D gene (5 bases). The CDR3 contains 12 residues. Germline V CDR1 and CDR2: SGHAT, FQNNGV. Trimming pared 5 bases from V and 2 bases from J, leaving 6 bases between. CDR3 coding DNA: TGTGCCAGCAGCCGCGGGCAAGAGACCCAGTACTTC. It codes for CASSRGQETQYF.

The chain combines TRBV19 with TRBJ2-7; TRBD1 matches 8 bases. With V trimmed by 1 base and J by 7 bases, 9 bases remained unmatched. This CDR3 spans 15 amino acids. Germline CDR1 and CDR2: LNHDA and SQIVND (reference sequence). The CDR3 nucleotides are TGTGCCAGTAGTATAGGGCTGGGGACAGGAGAGGAGCAGTACTTC. Encoded protein: CASSIGLGTGEEQYF.

This clone was seen a handful of times. The gene calls are TRBV7-9 and TRBJ2-1, with TRBD1 matching 7 bases. Germline values: CDR1 SEHNR, CDR2 FQNEAQ (reference sequence). The V and J ends lost 5 bases and 8 bases, in that order; junction bases with no gene match: 12. There are 15 residues in the CDR3. The CDR3 region has the DNA TGTGCCAGCAGCCGTCGGGACAGCTTAGGCCATGAGCAGTTCTTC. Translation gives CASSRRDSLGHEQFF. The full variable domain, with the rest looked up from reference TRBV7-9 and TRBJ2-1, is DTGVSQNPRHKITKRGQNVTFRCDPISEHNRLYWYRQTLGQGPEFLTYFQNEAQLEKSRLLSDRFSAERPKGSFSTLEIQRTEQGDSAMYLCASSRRDSLGHEQFFGPGTRLTVL.

The chain has TRBV20-1 and TRBJ1-2; tentative D call: TRBD1 (5 bases). The germline CDR1 and CDR2 sequences are DFQATT and SNEGSKA (reference sequence). The CDR3 loop spans 11 amino acids. V shed 2 bases and J shed 6 bases, with 7 bases lying between them. CDR3 bases: TGCAGTGCTAGACCAGGGCATGGCTACACCTTC. It translates to CSARPGHGYTF.

This clone has just one count. This sequence joins TRBV5-1 and TRBJ2-7, with 8 bases that match TRBD2. Germline CDR1 SGHRS, CDR2 YFSETQ. This CDR3 region has 14 residues. The V gene end was trimmed by 2 bases and the J gene end by 4 bases; junction bases not matched to a gene: 5. The DNA for the CDR3 is TGCGCCAGCAGCTTAGAACGGGAGGGGTACGAGCAGTACTTC. It translates to CASSLEREGYEQYF.

The DNA of the CDR3 is TGTGCCAGCAGCTTCATCGGGGGGAGACTGGACGAGCAGTACTTC. It yields the protein CASSFIGGRLDEQYF. The chain uses TRBV27 and TRBJ2-7; 7 bases agree with TRBD2. This CDR3 comprises 15 residues. Germline-derived CDR1 and CDR2 are MNHEY and SMNVEV (reference sequence). V dropped 6 bases and J dropped 5; count of bases not matched to a gene: 13.

This clone has more than one count but fewer than ten. The V call is TRBV27, the J call TRBJ2-2; 8 bases map to TRBD1. In germline, CDR1 is MNHEY, CDR2 SMNVEV (reference sequence). The CDR3 runs 15 residues. V was pared by 6 bases and J by 4 bases, with 7 bases of the junction left unmatched. The CDR3 reads CASSPTGVITGELFF. CDR3 bases: TGTGCCAGCAGCCCGACAGGGGTTATCACCGGGGAGCTGTTTTTT.

The CDR3 DNA is TGCGCCAGCAGCCAACCCCTCCCCCGGGGCGGGCCGAACACTGAAGCTTTCTTT. Translated, it gives CASSQPLPRGGPNTEAFF. The J gene is TRBJ1-1, the V gene TRBV4-1; tentatively, D is TRBD1 (5 bases). The CDR3 has 18 amino acids. V was cut by 2 bases and J by 1 base, with 20 bases left in between. Germline V lookup: CDR1 MGHRA, CDR2 YSYEKL.

The CDR3 nucleotides are TGTGCCAGTAGCGACTGGACGACAGGGGCGGATGGCTACACCTTC. This gives the protein CASSDWTTGADGYTF. This sequence joins TRBV19 and TRBJ1-2; 8 bases match TRBD1. Trimming took 6 bases from V and 6 from J; bases not matched to a gene: 12. The CDR3 consists of 15 residues. Per the germline V gene, CDR1 is LNHDA and CDR2 is SQIVND (reference sequence). The complete variable domain, with remaining parts taken from reference TRBV19 and TRBJ1-2, reads DGGITQSPKYLFRKEGQNVTLSCEQNLNHDAMYWYRQDPGQGLRLIYYSQIVNDFQKGDIAEGYSVSREKKESFPLTVTSAQKNPTAFYLCASSDWTTGADGYTFGSGTRLTVV.

This clone was picked up a small number of times. CDR3: CASRRDRIQNQPQHF. CDR3 DNA sequence: TGTGCCAGTAGACGGGACAGAATACAAAATCAGCCCCAGCATTTT. This chain joins TRBV19 and TRBJ1-5; 7 bases are shared with TRBD1. J was trimmed by 4 bases and V by 6 bases; bases with no gene match: 9. CDR1 and CDR2 from the germline V gene are LNHDA and SQIVND (reference sequence). CDR3 length: 15 amino acids.

The V call is TRBV6-5, the J call TRBJ2-5; the match to TRBD2 covers 12 bases. The CDR3 has 15 amino acids. Unmatched junction bases numbered 6, after V lost 5 bases and J lost 5 bases. Germline lookup yields CDR1 MNHEY and CDR2 SVGAGI. CDR3 nucleotides: TGTGCCAGCAGTCAATCTAGCGGGAGGGGGGAGACCCAGTACTTC. Translating gives CASSQSSGRGETQYF.

This clone was observed a single time. This chain links TRBV6-5 with TRBJ1-4; D may be TRBD1 (5 bases). Per germline, CDR1 MNHEY and CDR2 SVGAGI. Between the trimmed V and J ends, which lost 6 bases and 5 bases, there was a span of 13 bases. The CDR3 is 14 residues long. The CDR3, as DNA: TGTGCCAGCAGAATGGACGGGACGAATGAAAAACTGTTTTTT. Translation gives CASRMDGTNEKLFF.

The chain uses TRBV6-6 and TRBJ1-4; 7 nucleotides align to TRBD1. This CDR3 region has 17 residues. V was pared by 5 bases and J by 0 bases, with 9 bases of the junction left unmatched. Looked up from germline, CDR1 is MNHNY and CDR2 is SVGAGI (reference sequence). In nucleotides, the CDR3 is TGTGCCAGCAGTCATAGGACAGGAGCCTCAACTAATGAAAAACTGTTTTTT. Translation gives CASSHRTGASTNEKLFF.

This clone is a singleton in its sample. The rearrangement links TRBV4-1 to TRBJ1-3; D is possibly TRBD1 (6 bases). The length of the CDR3 is 17 residues. Germline lookup yields CDR1 MGHRA and CDR2 YSYEKL. The V and J ends lost 1 base and 0 bases respectively, with 13 bases between them. CDR3 residues: CASSQGSYRDSGNTIYF. The CDR3 DNA sequence: TGCGCCAGCAGCCAAGGATCTTACAGGGACTCTGGAAACACCATATATTTT.

The J gene is TRBJ2-1, the V gene TRBV3-1 (or the pseudogene TRBV3-2); D is unresolved. The CDR3 extends over 14 amino acids. V lost 0 bases and J lost 5, with 8 bases in between. The germline gives CDR1 LGHDT, CDR2 YNNKEL (reference sequence). The CDR3 DNA is TGTGCCAGCAGCCAAGAGGTTATTCACAATGAGCAGTTCTTC. Protein: CASSQEVIHNEQFF.

This chain links TRBV7-9 with TRBJ2-1; the D is unclear. Germline-derived CDR1 and CDR2 are SEHNR and FQNEAQ (reference sequence). There are 12 residues in the CDR3. V lost 4 bases and J lost 10, with 11 bases in between. The CDR3 reads CASSSNEWEQFF. Written as DNA, the CDR3 is TGTGCCAGCAGCTCGAACGAGTGGGAGCAGTTCTTC. The full variable domain, with the rest looked up from reference TRBV7-9 and TRBJ2-1, is DTGVSQNPRHKITKRGQNVTFRCDPISEHNRLYWYRQTLGQGPEFLTYFQNEAQLEKSRLLSDRFSAERPKGSFSTLEIQRTEQGDSAMYLCASSSNEWEQFFGPGTRLTVL.

This chain joins TRBV5-4 and TRBJ2-1; TRBD1 matches 10 bases. This CDR3 is 13 amino acids long. Trimming at V came to 4 bases and at J to 10 bases, leaving 5 bases not matched to a gene. Per the germline V gene, CDR1 is SGHNT and CDR2 is YYREEE (reference sequence). Written as DNA, the CDR3 is TGTGCCAGCAGCCCGGGACAGGGGCGCGAGCAGTTCTTC. Translation: CASSPGQGREQFF.

V is TRBV19 and J is TRBJ1-1; 8 bases are shared with TRBD1. The CDR3 sequence is 16 residues long. V trimming: 1 base; J trimming: 1 base; junction bases outside the gene matches: 5. CDR1 and CDR2 (germline): LNHDA, SQIVND (reference sequence). The CDR3 bases are TGTGCCAGTAGTATAGGGACAGGGTACGGGAACACTGAAGCTTTCTTT. This sequence encodes CASSIGTGYGNTEAFF.

The CDR3 sequence is CASSKVVLGSGFEAFF. In nucleotides, the CDR3 is TGTGCCAGCAGCAAAGTGGTCTTGGGCTCGGGTTTTGAAGCTTTCTTT. V usage is TRBV21-1 and J usage is TRBJ1-1. TRBV21-1 is recorded as a pseudogene. CDR3 length: 16 residues.

The chain carries TRBV27 and TRBJ2-1; TRBD2 agrees at 8 bases. Germline CDR1 MNHEY, CDR2 SMNVEV (reference sequence). The CDR3 is made up of 15 amino acids. V dropped 5 bases and J dropped 4; count of bases not matched to a gene: 7. CDR3 loop: CASSPIGGGYNEQFF. CDR3 DNA: TGTGCCAGCAGTCCAATCGGGGGGGGGTACAATGAGCAGTTCTTC.

V gene TRBV12-3 or TRBV12-4 combines with J gene TRBJ1-5; tentatively, D is TRBD1 (5 bases). Trimming cost V 3 bases and J 6 bases, with 9 bases left between them. There are 13 residues in the CDR3. DNA for the CDR3: TGTGCCAGCAGTTTCGGGGGTAGTCAGCCCCAGCATTTT. It encodes CASSFGGSQPQHF.